These T cell receptor beta chains were read from a single sample in a study of cytomegalovirus exposure and HLA in healthy donors. Sequencing used immunoSEQ multiplex PCR; TCRdb keeps in-frame clones, though not all of them. The sample consists of 160,000 or so clones, 70% to 80% of them appearing once. The sample consisted of PBMCs. The receptors derive from a man aged 50 to 60 in good health and CMV-seropositive. Each CDR3 is given with its conserved first and last residue. Fields, in order: D gene, V gene, CDR3 length, J gene, clone size, CDR3 protein, CDR3 DNA. A D gene is named only where the DNA matches it firmly. For some rows the clone size is stated as once, few or many, or as a class when expanded; others skip it.

>.|TRBV2|13|TRBJ1-4|.
CASTYRVGEKLFF
TGTGCCAGCACGTACAGGGTGGGGGAAAAACTGTTTTTT
>TRBD2|TRBV27|15|TRBJ2-1|once
CASSLWTSGDNEQFF
TGTGCCAGCAGTTTGTGGACTAGCGGGGACAATGAGCAGTTCTTC
>.|TRBV6-6|16|TRBJ2-3|.
CASFGQGLWNTDTQYF
TGTGCCTCGTTCGGGCAGGGACTTTGGAACACAGATACGCAGTATTTT
>.|TRBV5-4|15|TRBJ1-1|.
CASSLIAGLNTEAFF
TGTGCCAGCAGCTTGATCGCAGGCTTGAACACTGAAGCTTTCTTT
>.|TRBV28|15|TRBJ1-5|.
CASSSPGRAGQPQHF
TGTGCCAGCAGTTCCCCTGGCAGGGCCGGCCAGCCCCAGCATTTT
>.|TRBV4-3|16|TRBJ2-3|.
CASSQALAQYTDTQYF
TGCGCCAGCAGCCAAGCCCTAGCCCAGTACACAGATACGCAGTATTTT
>.|TRBV7-2|13|TRBJ1-2|once
CASTDVRSGGYTF
TGTGCCAGCACCGATGTACGGAGTGGTGGCTACACCTTC
>TRBD1|TRBV6-5|15|TRBJ1-2|.
CASSVTGGSSYGYTF
TGTGCCAGCAGTGTGACAGGGGGCTCTTCCTATGGCTACACCTTC
>.|TRBV29-1|13|TRBJ2-7|.
CSVVGGTTYEQYF
TGCAGCGTTGTGGGAGGGACAACCTACGAGCAGTACTTC
>.|TRBV11-3|15|TRBJ2-3|.
CASSVIVPGSDTQYF
TGTGCCAGCAGCGTAATAGTGCCCGGGTCAGATACGCAGTATTTT